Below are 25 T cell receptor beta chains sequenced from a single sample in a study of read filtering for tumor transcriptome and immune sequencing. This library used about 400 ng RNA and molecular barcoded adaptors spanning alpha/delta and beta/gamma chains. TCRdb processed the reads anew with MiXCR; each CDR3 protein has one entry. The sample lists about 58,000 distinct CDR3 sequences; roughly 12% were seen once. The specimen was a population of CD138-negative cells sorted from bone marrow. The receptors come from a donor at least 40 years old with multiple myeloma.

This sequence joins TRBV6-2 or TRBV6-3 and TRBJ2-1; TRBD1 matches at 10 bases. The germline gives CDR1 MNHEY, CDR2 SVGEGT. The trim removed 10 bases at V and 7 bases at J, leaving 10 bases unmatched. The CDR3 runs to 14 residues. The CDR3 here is CAITTGQGSNEQFF. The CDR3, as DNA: TGTGCCATCACGACGGGACAGGGGTCTAATGAGCAGTTCTTC.

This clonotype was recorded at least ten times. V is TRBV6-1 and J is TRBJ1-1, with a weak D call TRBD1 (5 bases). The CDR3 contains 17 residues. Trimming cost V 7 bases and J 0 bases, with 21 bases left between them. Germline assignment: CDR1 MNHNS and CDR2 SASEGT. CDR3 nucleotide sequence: TGTGCCAGCACTCCTAGGGACGGGTTGGGTATGAACACTGAAGCTTTCTTT. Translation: CASTPRDGLGMNTEAFF.

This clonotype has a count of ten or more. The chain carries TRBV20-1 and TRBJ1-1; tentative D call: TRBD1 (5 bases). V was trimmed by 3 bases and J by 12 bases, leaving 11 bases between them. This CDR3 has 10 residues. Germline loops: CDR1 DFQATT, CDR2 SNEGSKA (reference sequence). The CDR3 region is CSARQGSTFF. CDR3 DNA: TGCAGTGCTAGGCAGGGTTCAACTTTCTTT.

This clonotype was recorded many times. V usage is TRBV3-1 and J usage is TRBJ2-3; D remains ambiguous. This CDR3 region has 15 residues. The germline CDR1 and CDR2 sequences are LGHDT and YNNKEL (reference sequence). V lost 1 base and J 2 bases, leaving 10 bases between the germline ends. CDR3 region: CASSQVKLFTDTQYF. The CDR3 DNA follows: TGTGCCAGCAGCCAAGTTAAATTATTCACAGATACGCAGTATTTT.

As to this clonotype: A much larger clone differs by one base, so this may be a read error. The CDR3 sequence: CSAKQRIDYGYTF. DNA for the CDR3: TGCAGTGCTAAACAGAGGATTGACTATGGCTACACCTTC. V and J are TRBV20-1 and TRBJ1-2, with D uncertain. The CDR3 spans 13 residues. CDR1 and CDR2 (germline): DFQATT, SNEGSKA (reference sequence). With 4 bases removed from V and 3 bases from J, the gap between germline ends came to 12 bases.

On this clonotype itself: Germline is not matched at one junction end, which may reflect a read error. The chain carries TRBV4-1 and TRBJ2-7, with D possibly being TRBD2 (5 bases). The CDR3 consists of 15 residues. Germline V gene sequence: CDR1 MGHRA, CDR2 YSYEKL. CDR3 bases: TGCGCCAGCAGCCATACGGGATCGAAGGGAAGCGAGCGGTACTTC. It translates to CASSHTGSKGSERYF.

The CDR3 coding sequence is TGTGCCAGCAGACCCGGGACAGGGCGTGAAACAGATACGCAGTATTTT. This sequence encodes CASRPGTGRETDTQYF. The gene calls are TRBV6-2 or TRBV6-3 and TRBJ2-3; TRBD1 matches at 9 bases. This CDR3 region has 16 residues. CDR1 is MNHEY and CDR2 is SVGEGT in the germline V gene. The V gene end was trimmed by 6 bases and the J gene end by 3 bases; junction bases not matched to a gene: 10.

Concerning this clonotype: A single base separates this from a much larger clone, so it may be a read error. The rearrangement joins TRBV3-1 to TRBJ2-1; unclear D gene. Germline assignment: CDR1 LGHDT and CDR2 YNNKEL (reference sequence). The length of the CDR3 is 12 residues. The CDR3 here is CVSSHRVDEQFF. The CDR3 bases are TGTGTCAGCAGCCATCGCGTGGATGAGCAGTTCTTC.

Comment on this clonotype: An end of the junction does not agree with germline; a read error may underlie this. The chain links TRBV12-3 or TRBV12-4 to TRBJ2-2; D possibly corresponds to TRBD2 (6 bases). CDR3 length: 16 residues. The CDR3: CASSLLEGPKTGELFF. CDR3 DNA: TGTGCCAGCAGTTTATTGGAGGGGCCGAAGACCGGGGAGCTGTTTTTT.

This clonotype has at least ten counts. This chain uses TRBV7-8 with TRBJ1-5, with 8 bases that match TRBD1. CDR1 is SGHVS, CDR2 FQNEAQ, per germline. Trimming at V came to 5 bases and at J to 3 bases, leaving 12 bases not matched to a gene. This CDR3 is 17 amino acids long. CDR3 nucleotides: TGTGCCAGCAGCCCCGTACGACAGGGGATTAACAATCAGCCCCAGCATTTT. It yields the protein CASSPVRQGINNQPQHF.

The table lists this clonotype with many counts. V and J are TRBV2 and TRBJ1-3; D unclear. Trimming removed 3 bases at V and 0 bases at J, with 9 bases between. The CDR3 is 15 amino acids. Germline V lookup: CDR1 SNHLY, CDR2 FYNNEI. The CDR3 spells CASSEVRSSGNTIYF. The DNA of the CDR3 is TGTGCCAGCAGTGAGGTCAGGAGCTCTGGAAACACCATATATTTT.

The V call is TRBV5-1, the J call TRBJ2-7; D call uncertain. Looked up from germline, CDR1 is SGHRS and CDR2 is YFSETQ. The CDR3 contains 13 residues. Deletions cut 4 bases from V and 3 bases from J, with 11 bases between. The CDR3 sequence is CASSPTMGYEQYF. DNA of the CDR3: TGCGCCAGCAGCCCTACGATGGGCTACGAGCAGTACTTC.

DNA for the CDR3: TGTGCCAGCAGCTTAGAGACAGGGGGTGGTAATCAGCCCCAGCATTTT. This codes for CASSLETGGGNQPQHF. This chain joins TRBV7-9 and TRBJ1-5; 9 bases agree with TRBD1. From germline, CDR1 is SEHNR and CDR2 FQNEAQ (reference sequence). The V gene end was trimmed by 1 base and the J gene end by 4 bases; junction bases not matched to a gene: 5. The CDR3 spans 16 residues.

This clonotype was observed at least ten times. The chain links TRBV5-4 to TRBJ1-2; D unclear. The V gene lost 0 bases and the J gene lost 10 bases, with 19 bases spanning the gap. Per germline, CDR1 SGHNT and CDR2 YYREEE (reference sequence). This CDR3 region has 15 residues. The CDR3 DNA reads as TGTGCCAGCAGCTTGGAGTCACCTTTTACCTCCACCTACACCTTC. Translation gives CASSLESPFTSTYTF.

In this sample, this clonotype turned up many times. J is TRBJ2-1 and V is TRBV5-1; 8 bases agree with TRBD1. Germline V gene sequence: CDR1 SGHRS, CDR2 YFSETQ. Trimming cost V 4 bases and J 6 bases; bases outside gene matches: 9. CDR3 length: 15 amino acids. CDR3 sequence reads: CASSPTATGGNEQFF. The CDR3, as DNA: TGCGCCAGCAGCCCGACGGCCACAGGGGGCAATGAGCAGTTCTTC.

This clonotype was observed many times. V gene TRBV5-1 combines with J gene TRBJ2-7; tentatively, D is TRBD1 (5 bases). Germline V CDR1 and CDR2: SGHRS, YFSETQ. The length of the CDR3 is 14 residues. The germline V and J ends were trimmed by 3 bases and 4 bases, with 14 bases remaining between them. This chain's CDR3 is CASSYATETYEQYF. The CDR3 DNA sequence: TGCGCCAGCAGCTATGCGACAGAAACATACGAGCAGTACTTC.

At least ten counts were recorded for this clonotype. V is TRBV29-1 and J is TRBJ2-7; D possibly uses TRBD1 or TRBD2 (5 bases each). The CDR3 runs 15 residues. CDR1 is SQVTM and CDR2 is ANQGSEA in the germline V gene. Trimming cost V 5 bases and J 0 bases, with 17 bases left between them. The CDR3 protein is CSVQGGGSGSYEQYF. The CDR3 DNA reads TGCAGCGTTCAGGGCGGAGGATCCGGCTCCTACGAGCAGTACTTC.

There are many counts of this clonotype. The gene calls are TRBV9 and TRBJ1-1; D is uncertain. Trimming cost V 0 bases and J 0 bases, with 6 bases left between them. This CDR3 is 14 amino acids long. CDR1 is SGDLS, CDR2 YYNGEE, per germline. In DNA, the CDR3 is TGTGCCAGCAGCGTAGATTCGGTGAACACTGAAGCTTTCTTT. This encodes CASSVDSVNTEAFF.

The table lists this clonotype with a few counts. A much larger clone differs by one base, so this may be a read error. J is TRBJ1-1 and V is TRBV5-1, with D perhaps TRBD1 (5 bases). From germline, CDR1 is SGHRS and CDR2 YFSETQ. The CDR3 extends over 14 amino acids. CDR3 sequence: CASGLRQQNTEAFF. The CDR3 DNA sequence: TGCGCCAGCGGCTTAAGACAGCAGAACACTGAAGCTTTCTTT.

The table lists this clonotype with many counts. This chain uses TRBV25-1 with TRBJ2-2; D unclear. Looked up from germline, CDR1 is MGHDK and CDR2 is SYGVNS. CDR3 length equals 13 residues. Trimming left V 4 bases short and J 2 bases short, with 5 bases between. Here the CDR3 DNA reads TGTGCCAGCAGTGTTGGCAACACCGGGGAGCTGTTTTTT. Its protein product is CASSVGNTGELFF.

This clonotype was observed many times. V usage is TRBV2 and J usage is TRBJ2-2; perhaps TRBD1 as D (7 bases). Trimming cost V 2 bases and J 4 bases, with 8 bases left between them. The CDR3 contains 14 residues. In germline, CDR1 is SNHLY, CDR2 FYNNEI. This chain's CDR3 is CASSEQGGTGELFF. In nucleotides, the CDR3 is TGTGCCAGCAGTGAACAGGGGGGCACCGGGGAGCTGTTTTTT. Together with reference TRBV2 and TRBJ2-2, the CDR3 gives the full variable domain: EPEVTQTPSHQVTQMGQEVILRCVPISNHLYFYWYRQILGQKVEFLVSFYNNEISEKSEIFDDQFSVERPDGSNFTLKIRSTKLEDSAMYFCASSEQGGTGELFFGEGSRLTVL.

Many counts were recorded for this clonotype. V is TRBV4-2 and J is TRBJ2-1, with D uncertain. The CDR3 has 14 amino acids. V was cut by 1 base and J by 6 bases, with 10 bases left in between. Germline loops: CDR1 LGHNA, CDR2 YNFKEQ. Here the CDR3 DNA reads TGTGCCAGCAGCCAAGCCAGGACGACCAATGAGCAGTTCTTC. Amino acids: CASSQARTTNEQFF.

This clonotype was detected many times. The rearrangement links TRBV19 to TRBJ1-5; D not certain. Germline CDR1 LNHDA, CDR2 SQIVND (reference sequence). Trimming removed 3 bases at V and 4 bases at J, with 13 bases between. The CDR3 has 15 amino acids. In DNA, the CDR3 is TGTGCCAGTAGTATTGAAGGATATAGTAATCAGCCCCAGCATTTT. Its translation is CASSIEGYSNQPQHF.

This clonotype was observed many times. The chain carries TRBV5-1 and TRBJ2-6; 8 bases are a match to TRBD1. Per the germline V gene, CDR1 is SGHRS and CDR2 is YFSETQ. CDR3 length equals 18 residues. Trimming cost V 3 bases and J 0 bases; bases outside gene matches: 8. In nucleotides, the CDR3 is TGCGCCAGCAGCTCTAGGACAGGGCAAAGCTCTGGGGCCAACGTCCTGACTTTC. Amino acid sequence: CASSSRTGQSSGANVLTF.

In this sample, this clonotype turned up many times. Here the CDR3 reads CAHSGSYNEQFF. Here the CDR3 DNA reads TGTGCCCATAGCGGTTCCTACAATGAGCAGTTCTTC. This sequence joins TRBV6-2 or TRBV6-3 and TRBJ2-1, with D possibly TRBD2 on 6 matching bases. V was shortened by 11 bases and J by 1 base, with 9 bases between the two germline ends. CDR1 MNHEY and CDR2 SVGEGT come from the germline V gene. CDR3 length: 12 residues.